A selection of T cell receptor beta chains follows, all from one sample in a study of shared clonotypes between healthy human individuals. The data were produced by immunoSEQ multiplex PCR, yet TCRdb's version contains in-frame clones alone and is incomplete. This sample has roughly 600,000 clones, with about 98% found just once. Sequenced input: naive CD8+ T cells sorted from blood. The receptors originated from a man aged 25 to 40 in good health. Both conserved end residues are part of each CDR3. A D gene is named only where the DNA matches it firmly. Part of the rows lack a size; the others show once, few, many or a class for expanded clones.

CASSWDRGFYEQYF,TGCGCCAGCAGCTGGGACAGGGGGTTCTACGAGCAGTACTTC,TRBV5-1,TRBJ2-7,.,TRBD1
CASISVSYEQYF,TGTGCCAGCATATCAGTCTCCTACGAGCAGTACTTC,TRBV6-1,TRBJ2-7,.,.
CASSEPEAPDTQYF,TGTGCCAGCAGTGAACCAGAGGCCCCGGATACGCAGTATTTT,TRBV25-1,TRBJ2-3,.,.
CASSQDDMNEQYF,TGCGCCAGCAGCCAAGATGATATGAACGAGCAGTACTTC,TRBV4-1,TRBJ2-7,.,.
CASSEDRGSETQYF,TGTGCCAGCAGTGAGGACAGGGGTAGCGAGACCCAGTACTTC,TRBV6-4,TRBJ2-5,.,TRBD1
CASSQGVSNEQFF,TGTGCCAGCAGCCAGGGCGTGAGCAATGAGCAGTTCTTC,TRBV14,TRBJ2-1,.,.
CASSSTLGQGGNNEQFF,TGTGCCAGCAGCTCGACACTCGGACAGGGCGGCAATAATGAGCAGTTCTTC,TRBV13,TRBJ2-1,.,TRBD1
CATTLSGSAYEQYF,TGTGCCACCACCCTGTCAGGGTCCGCCTACGAGCAGTACTTC,TRBV19,TRBJ2-7,.,.
CASSGSGGYNEQFF,TGTGCCAGCAGCGGTTCCGGGGGATACAATGAGCAGTTCTTC,TRBV9,TRBJ2-1,once,.
CASSIGGGDWYYEQYF,TGTGCCAGTAGTATAGGAGGAGGGGACTGGTACTACGAGCAGTACTTC,TRBV19,TRBJ2-7,.,.
CASSFRDYYEQYF,TGTGCCAGCAGCTTCAGGGACTACTACGAGCAGTACTTC,TRBV7-6,TRBJ2-7,.,TRBD2
CASSIGGRLAGRYSSYNEQFF,TGTGCCAGTAGTATAGGTGGGCGGCTAGCGGGGAGGTACAGCTCCTACAATGAGCAGTTCTTC,TRBV19,TRBJ2-1,.,TRBD2
CASSGTSALEPEQYF,TGCGCCAGCAGTGGGACTAGCGCCCTTGAGCCCGAGCAGTACTTC,TRBV5-1,TRBJ2-7,.,TRBD2
CATSATRGSNQPQHF,TGTGCCACCAGCGCCACTCGGGGGAGCAATCAGCCCCAGCATTTT,TRBV15,TRBJ1-5,.,.
CASSVGTSGSDEQYF,TGTGCCAGCAGCGTAGGGACTAGCGGGAGCGACGAGCAGTACTTC,TRBV9,TRBJ2-7,.,TRBD2
CASSLSSGTGDGYTF,TGTGCCAGCAGTTTATCGAGCGGAACGGGGGACGGCTACACCTTC,TRBV27,TRBJ1-2,.,.
CASTRDRGGREVSYEQYF,TGCGCCAGCACTAGGGACAGGGGAGGCCGGGAGGTCTCCTACGAGCAGTACTTC,TRBV23-1,TRBJ2-7,.,TRBD1
CASSFQGQGKQYF,TGTGCCAGCAGCTTTCAGGGTCAGGGCAAGCAGTACTTC,TRBV5-6,TRBJ2-7,once,.
CASSLFDDTQYF,TGTGCCAGCAGCTTGTTCGATGATACGCAGTATTTT,TRBV5-6,TRBJ2-3,once,.
CAISESFGLDEQFF,TGTGCCATCAGTGAGTCGTTTGGACTAGATGAGCAGTTCTTC,TRBV10-3,TRBJ2-1,.,TRBD2
CASSQEVGRDAEAFF,TGCGCCAGCAGCCAAGAGGTGGGCAGGGATGCTGAAGCTTTCTTT,TRBV4-1,TRBJ1-1,.,.
CASSLELGPSYEQYF,TGCGCCAGCAGCTTGGAACTTGGGCCCTCCTACGAGCAGTACTTC,TRBV5-1,TRBJ2-7,.,.
CASTGTRENEQFF,TGTGCCAGCACCGGGACTAGGGAGAATGAGCAGTTCTTC,TRBV2,TRBJ2-1,.,TRBD2
CASSLGTWPTDTQYF,TGTGCCAGCAGTTTAGGGACCTGGCCCACAGATACGCAGTATTTT,TRBV6-6,TRBJ2-3,.,.
CASNRLGSTEAFF,TGTGCCAGCAACCGACTAGGGAGCACTGAAGCTTTCTTT,TRBV28,TRBJ1-1,.,.
CATPDRQPYEQYF,TGTGCCACCCCGGATCGACAGCCCTACGAGCAGTACTTC,TRBV12-1,TRBJ2-7,.,.
CASSEAGVQETQYF,TGCGCCAGCAGTGAAGCAGGTGTCCAAGAGACCCAGTACTTC,TRBV10-1,TRBJ2-5,.,.
CASSQDWGLEMNTEAFF,TGCGCCAGCAGCCAAGATTGGGGTTTGGAGATGAACACTGAAGCTTTCTTT,TRBV4-3,TRBJ1-1,.,.
CASSPGTGSYNEQFF,TGTGCCAGCAGCCCCGGGACAGGCTCCTACAATGAGCAGTTCTTC,TRBV27,TRBJ2-1,.,TRBD1
CASSPGQTFEKLFF,TGTGCCAGTTCCCCGGGACAGACGTTTGAAAAACTGTTTTTT,TRBV7-9,TRBJ1-4,.,TRBD1
CASSQLLTMNYNEQFF,TGTGCCAGCAGCCAACTCTTGACTATGAATTACAATGAGCAGTTCTTC,TRBV14,TRBJ2-1,.,.
CASSLDLPYEQYF,TGTGCCAGCAGCTTGGACTTACCCTACGAGCAGTACTTC,TRBV5-5,TRBJ2-7,.,.
CATSRGGPGELFF,TGTGCCACCAGCAGAGGCGGTCCCGGGGAGCTGTTTTTT,TRBV15,TRBJ2-2,.,.
CASSLGGSPYGYTF,TGTGCCAGCAGCTTGGGAGGCTCTCCGTATGGCTACACCTTC,TRBV5-6,TRBJ1-2,.,.
CASNLRGNNEQFF,TGTGCCAGCAACTTGCGGGGGAACAATGAGCAGTTCTTC,TRBV9,TRBJ2-1,.,TRBD2
CASSGRGANTGELFF,TGTGCCAGCAGCGGGAGGGGGGCGAACACCGGGGAGCTGTTTTTT,TRBV7-7,TRBJ2-2,.,.
CASSYTGVSPYEQYF,TGCGCCAGCAGCTATACAGGGGTATCCCCTTACGAGCAGTACTTC,TRBV5-1,TRBJ2-7,.,TRBD1
CSVVTSGSYEQYF,TGCAGCGTTGTGACTAGCGGGAGTTACGAGCAGTACTTC,TRBV29-1,TRBJ2-7,.,TRBD2
CASWGRAGNQPQHF,TGTGCCAGCTGGGGCAGGGCGGGCAATCAGCCCCAGCATTTT,TRBV6-1,TRBJ1-5,once,.
CASRVLFF,TGTGCCAGCCGCGTACTGTTTTTT,TRBV27,TRBJ1-4,.,.
CASSLAPTGVRAYEQYF,TGCGCCAGCAGCTTGGCTCCAACAGGGGTCCGTGCCTACGAGCAGTACTTC,TRBV5-1,TRBJ2-7,once,TRBD1
CASSYTGSGTGELFF,TGCGCCAGCAGCTACACAGGGTCAGGCACCGGGGAGCTGTTTTTT,TRBV5-1,TRBJ2-2,.,.